These T cell receptor beta chains were read from a single sample in a study of blood T cell repertoires in COVID-19. Sequenced by immunoSEQ multiplex PCR; TCRdb stores in-frame clones only, minus some. Of 200,000 to 300,000 clones listed, approximately 88% are singletons. The specimen sequenced was PBMCs or T cells enriched from blood (not recorded which). The source of these receptors is a woman in her thirties or forties with acute COVID-19. Each CDR3 is given with its conserved first and last residue. The D gene is left open where the match is weak. Some rows have no size entry. The others give once, few or many, or a class for an expanded clone.

J gene	clone size	V gene	D gene	CDR3 protein	CDR3 DNA
TRBJ1-1	-	TRBV30	TRBD1	CAWGTGGTEAFF	TGTGCCTGGGGGACAGGGGGAACTGAAGCTTTCTTT
TRBJ1-1	-	TRBV19	-	CASSITGTLNTEAFF	TGTGCCAGTAGTATAACCGGGACTTTGAACACTGAAGCTTTCTTT
TRBJ1-6	few	TRBV4-3	TRBD1	CASGGQYNSPLHF	TGCGCCAGCGGGGGACAGTATAATTCACCCCTCCACTTT
TRBJ2-7	-	TRBV11-3	TRBD1	CASSQGQGYEQYF	TGTGCCAGCAGCCAGGGACAGGGCTACGAGCAGTACTTC
TRBJ1-6	-	TRBV2	-	CASSEWSSYNSPLHF	TGTGCCAGCAGTGAATGGAGCTCCTATAATTCACCCCTCCACTTT
TRBJ1-4	-	TRBV12-3/TRBV12-4	-	CASRPAGNEKLFF	TGTGCCAGCAGGCCCGCCGGTAATGAAAAACTGTTTTTT
TRBJ1-1	-	TRBV7-9	TRBD1	CASSSHPKTGDTEAFF	TGTGCCAGCAGCTCACACCCAAAGACAGGGGACACTGAAGCTTTCTTT
TRBJ1-1	-	TRBV10-3	TRBD1	CAISPGQGTEAFF	TGTGCCATCAGTCCTGGACAGGGGACTGAAGCTTTCTTT
TRBJ1-2	few	TRBV11-1	-	CASSLGGYDGYTF	TGTGCCAGCAGCTTGGGGGGATACGATGGCTACACCTTC
TRBJ2-5	-	TRBV24-1	-	CATSDLWQGQTQYF	TGTGCCACCAGTGATTTGTGGCAGGGGCAGACCCAGTACTTC
TRBJ1-3	-	TRBV27	TRBD1	CASSSGQGGNTIYF	TGTGCCAGCAGTTCCGGACAGGGGGGAAACACCATATATTTT
TRBJ2-2	-	TRBV7-9	-	CASSTHGAGELFF	TGTGCCAGCAGCACTCACGGAGCCGGGGAGCTGTTTTTT
TRBJ2-2	many	TRBV5-1	TRBD1	CASSWDRLHANTGELFF	TGCGCCAGCAGCTGGGACAGGCTACACGCGAACACCGGGGAGCTGTTTTTT
TRBJ1-5	-	TRBV18	-	CASSPFREEKPQHF	TGTGCCAGCTCACCATTCAGGGAGGAAAAGCCCCAGCATTTT
TRBJ2-3	-	TRBV9	TRBD1	CASSAWDRAVDTQYF	TGTGCCAGCAGCGCTTGGGACAGGGCCGTAGATACGCAGTATTTT
TRBJ2-3	-	TRBV10-2	TRBD1	CASSNTGGGTDTQYF	TGCGCCAGCAGTAATACAGGGGGCGGCACAGATACGCAGTATTTT
TRBJ1-3	few	TRBV3-1/TRBV3-2	TRBD1	CASSVTGGAGNTIYF	TGTGCCAGCAGCGTTACAGGGGGCGCTGGAAACACCATATATTTT
TRBJ1-5	-	TRBV28	-	CACGSTGSNQPQHF	TGTGCCTGTGGGTCGACGGGAAGCAATCAGCCCCAGCATTTT
TRBJ1-3	-	TRBV7-8	-	CASSLLIRGRNTIYF	TGTGCCAGCAGCTTACTTATCCGCGGGCGCAACACCATATATTTT
TRBJ1-2	-	TRBV11-2	-	CASSLDQGNYGYTF	TGTGCCAGCAGCTTAGACCAGGGGAACTATGGCTACACCTTC
TRBJ2-1	-	TRBV28	TRBD2	CASSSSGRTQFF	TGTGCCAGCAGTTCTAGCGGGAGGACGCAGTTCTTC
TRBJ2-1	-	TRBV7-8	TRBD2	CASSGRTSGILEQFF	TGTGCCAGCAGCGGACGGACTAGCGGGATACTTGAGCAGTTCTTC
TRBJ2-2	-	TRBV5-1	-	CASTPKTDPNTGELFF	TGCGCCAGCACCCCAAAGACAGACCCGAACACCGGGGAGCTGTTTTTT
TRBJ1-1	few	TRBV9	TRBD1	CASSQGQVYTEAFF	TGTGCCAGCAGCCAGGGACAGGTCTACACTGAAGCTTTCTTT
TRBJ2-3	-	TRBV24-1	TRBD2	CATSDFGLAGGTDTQYF	TGTGCCACCAGTGATTTTGGACTAGCGGGGGGTACAGATACGCAGTATTTT
TRBJ1-6	-	TRBV28	-	CASSPIVGHSPLHF	TGTGCCAGCAGTCCGATAGTGGGCCATTCACCCCTCCACTTT
TRBJ1-5	few	TRBV2	-	CASSERGGNQPQHF	TGTGCCAGCAGTGAACGGGGTGGCAATCAGCCCCAGCATTTT
TRBJ1-5	-	TRBV15	-	CATSSGGPGQPQHF	TGTGCCACCAGCAGCGGGGGGCCAGGTCAGCCCCAGCATTTT
TRBJ1-5	-	TRBV4-2	-	CASSYYRNSDSNQPQHF	TGTGCCAGCAGCTACTACAGGAACTCCGACAGCAATCAGCCCCAGCATTTT
TRBJ1-1	-	TRBV3-1/TRBV3-2	-	CASSQDSRRLEAFF	TGTGCCAGCAGCCAAGATAGTCGGAGACTAGAAGCTTTCTTT
TRBJ2-7	-	TRBV5-8	-	CASSRGTVADEQYF	TGTGCCAGCAGCCGGGGGACGGTCGCCGACGAGCAGTACTTC
TRBJ1-1	-	TRBV25-1	-	CASTLSGVATEAFF	TGTGCCAGCACTCTCTCAGGGGTCGCAACTGAAGCTTTCTTT